This T cell receptor (beta chain) was observed in a study of early T cells in non-severe SARS-CoV-2 infection. Study-level background: Bulk RNA taken from unsorted whole blood was sequenced, leaving chains unpaired.

The CDR3 covers 17 residues. Germline assignment: CDR1 SGHVS and CDR2 FQNEAQ. The V gene lost 1 base and the J gene lost 1 base, with 15 bases spanning the gap. Study-level points and caveats: Reliance on VDJdb matching favored anti-spike CD8 responses; private and CD4 specificities were missed.

This clonotype was seen ten or more times. Its antigen is not identified. As part of library construction, unique molecular identifiers were attached to individual cDNA molecules. TCRdb analysed the 5' RACE reads with MiXCR anew, one entry per CDR3 protein. In the table there are roughly 29,000 distinct CDR3 sequences, roughly 5% of which are singletons. The clonotype was recovered from an adult who was a healthcare worker with PCR-confirmed SARS-CoV-2 infection or an uninfected control (not recorded which). V and J are TRBV7-8 and TRBJ2-3; possibly TRBD2 for D (5 bases). Specimen: whole blood. CDR3 DNA: TGTGCCAGCAGCTTAGAATCGGCGGGTTCGGGCACAGATACGCAGTATTTT. Translated, it gives CASSLESAGSGTDTQYF. Filled out from reference TRBV7-8 and TRBJ2-3, the complete variable domain reads GAGVSQSPRYKVAKRGQDVALRCDPISGHVSLFWYQQALGQGPEFLTYFQNEAQLDKSGLPSDRFFAERPEGSVSTLKIQRTQQEDSAVYLCASSLESAGSGTDTQYFGPGTRLTVL.